This T cell receptor beta chain was captured by sequencing in a study of CD8+CD57+ T cells in acquired aplastic anemia. Looking at the study overall: On average, sorted CD4+ and CD8+ cells gave roughly 3 ug of DNA.

Study findings and constraints: Sharing between patients and controls was observed for some 27 CD8+ CDR3 sequences. CD8+ Simpson's diversity showed no significant patient-control difference.

Patients chosen for sequencing had shown CD8+CD57+ cell expansion by flow cytometry. Severe acquired aplastic anemia was present in every patient. This CDR3 spans 20 amino acids. V lost 2 bases to trimming and J lost 4 bases; unmatched junction nucleotides: 23. Profiles of TCR beta VDJ and CDR3 were generated from a genomic DNA template. TCRdb processed the reads anew with MiXCR; each CDR3 protein has one entry. The sample shows roughly 500,000 distinct CDR3 sequences, roughly a third of them seen only once. This clonotype was seen only a few times. Its antigen is not identified. The source is a human donor with aplastic anemia. This chain links TRBV7-1 with TRBJ2-7, with 7 bases lining up with TRBD2. TRBV7-1 is sorted into the ORF group, with uncertain function. Sequencing was performed on sorted CD4+, CD8+, or CD8+CD57+ T cells (not recorded which) from PBMCs. The CDR3 loop reads CASSSLLMGEGLLISYEQYF. Written as DNA, the CDR3 is TGTGCCAGCAGCTCACTACTCATGGGGGAGGGACTACTTATTTCATACGAGCAGTACTTC.